The present T cell receptor (beta chain) was sequenced within a study of control samples from healthy donors and cancer patients. TCRdb's copy holds only in-frame clones and misses some; the assay was immunoSEQ multiplex PCR. The data contain 70,000 to 95,000 clones, 93% of them singletons. The sequencing input was PBMCs. The TCR comes from a woman in her thirties or forties with lung cancer.

CDR3 bases: TGTGCCACCAGTGATAGGCAGGGAGGGGGAGCATACAATGAGCAGTTCTTC. This codes for CATSDRQGGGAYNEQFF. V gene TRBV24-1 combines with J gene TRBJ2-1; D is perhaps TRBD2 (7 bases). Germline V gene data show CDR1 as KGHDR and CDR2 as SFDVKD. The CDR3 is 17 amino acids. The V end lost 3 bases, the J end lost 4 bases, and 18 bases lay between the germline ends.